Listed here are 5 T cell receptor beta chains from one sample, sequenced in a study of CD8+ T cells in alopecia areata. Extraction of RNA preceded its reverse transcription into cDNA, which served as the sequencing template. This table comes from immunoSEQ multiplex PCR, and its TCRdb copy is limited to in-frame clones, with some not included. The data hold roughly 200,000 clones, with 45% to 65% observed a single time. Treatment given: oral pan-JAK inhibitor, 5-10 mg twice daily. Sample: CD4+ T cells sorted from blood, taken at week 4, from a patient treated with tofacitinib. These TCRs come from a human donor with alopecia areata.

Only a few counts were recorded for this clone. The chain links TRBV29-1 to TRBJ1-2, with D unclear. The CDR3 has 11 residues. Per the germline V gene, CDR1 is SQVTM and CDR2 is ANQGSEA. Between the trimmed V and J ends, which lost 3 bases and 14 bases, there was a span of 16 bases. In DNA form, the CDR3 reads TGCAGCGTTGAGTTTGCACGGAGCGGGACCTTC. Translated, it gives CSVEFARSGTF.

V and J are TRBV29-1 and TRBJ2-7, with D maybe TRBD2 (6 bases). The V gene's germline CDR1 is SQVTM and CDR2 ANQGSEA. The V gene lost 6 bases and the J gene lost 4 bases, with 16 bases spanning the gap. The CDR3 runs 13 residues. CDR3 region: CSVGGNPSYEQYF. The CDR3 DNA reads as TGCAGCGTCGGAGGGAATCCCTCGTACGAGCAGTACTTC.

This chain joins TRBV5-1 and TRBJ2-3; D tentatively reads TRBD1 or TRBD2 (5 bases each). Trimming cost V 3 bases and J 5 bases, with 13 bases left between them. The CDR3 is 14 amino acids. Per germline, CDR1 SGHRS and CDR2 YFSETQ. DNA for the CDR3: TGCGCCAGCAGCTGGGGACGGAAGGAAGATACGCAGTATTTT. This gives the protein CASSWGRKEDTQYF.

To note about this clone: Distinct nucleotide sequences in the sample also encode this CDR3. The chain carries TRBV29-1 and TRBJ1-6; D is possibly TRBD1 (5 bases). Per germline, CDR1 SQVTM and CDR2 ANQGSEA. The ends were cut back, 6 bases at V and 8 bases at J, with 14 bases in the middle. This CDR3 spans 13 amino acids. The CDR3 DNA reads as TGCAGCGTAGGGACGGCGAGGGATTCACCCCTCCACTTT. This codes for CSVGTARDSPLHF.

CDR3 residues: CASSQAVGGGYGYTF. Written as DNA, the CDR3 is TGCGCCAGCAGCCAAGCCGTGGGGGGCGGCTATGGCTACACCTTC. The chain is built from TRBV4-1 and TRBJ1-2; maybe TRBD1 (6 bases). Germline values: CDR1 MGHRA, CDR2 YSYEKL. Trimming stripped 1 base from V and 4 bases from J, with 13 bases between. This CDR3 spans 15 amino acids.